Included here is one T cell receptor beta chain sequence, with context. Antigen unknown. This entry belongs to a study of Graves' ophthalmopathy and Graves' hyperthyroidism. Whole-study findings and limits: Blood contained most expanded thyroid clonotypes exceeding 0.001 frequency. In separating ophthalmopathy from stable hyperthyroidism, a 13-signature model achieved around 85% sensitivity and 81.08% specificity.

The CDR3 runs to 17 residues. Deletions cut 6 bases from V and 0 bases from J, with 18 bases between. The authors amplified TCR beta CDR3 regions, and they did so from RNA transcripts for repertoire sequencing. RT-PCR was first run with HTBI primers, then multiplex PCR in a second round. TCRdb reanalysed the multiplex PCR reads using MiXCR and keeps one entry per CDR3 protein. The sample has around 470,000 distinct CDR3 sequences, approximately 15% seen once. Where ophthalmopathy was present, donors had moderate-to-severe activity, CAS ≥3, NOSPECS ≥4 and duration under 3 months. The sample taken for sequencing was blood. This receptor was obtained from a woman in her twenties or thirties with Graves' ophthalmopathy. J is TRBJ1-3 and V is TRBV12-3 or TRBV12-4; D uncertain. The CDR3 loop is CASSSRGSLSSGNTIYF. The DNA of the CDR3 is TGTGCCAGCAGCTCACGGGGATCTTTAAGCTCTGGAAACACCATATATTTT.